Listed here are 12 T cell receptor beta chains from one sample, sequenced in a study of cytomegalovirus exposure and HLA in healthy donors. PCR involved 60 Vbeta and 13 Jbeta primers. The method was immunoSEQ multiplex PCR; TCRdb's version includes in-frame clones alone and lacks a portion of them. The sample includes about 200,000 clones, roughly 80% seen only once; the top ten take around 1.7%. Sequences were obtained from PBMCs. These receptor sequences come from a man aged 50 to 59 in good health and CMV-seronegative.

The rearrangement joins TRBV9 to TRBJ2-2, with D possibly TRBD1 on 6 matching bases. V lost 4 bases to trimming and J lost 5 bases, with 9 bases between them. The CDR3 loop spans 13 amino acids. Germline V gene lookup returns CDR1 SGDLS and CDR2 YYNGEE. This chain's CDR3 is CASSQGGTGELFF. CDR3 DNA: TGTGCCAGCAGCCAAGGGGGAACCGGGGAGCTGTTTTTT.

The chain carries TRBV5-6 and TRBJ2-3; 7 nucleotides line up with TRBD2. CDR3 length equals 17 residues. The junction had 10 bases not matched to a gene; V was cut back by 1 base and J by 2 bases. CDR1 and CDR2 from the germline V gene are SGHDT and YYEEEE. The CDR3 region has the DNA TGTGCCAGCAGCTTGCCTGGGTCGCTAGCGGTCACAGATACGCAGTATTTT. Translated: CASSLPGSLAVTDTQYF.

The chain is built from TRBV9 and TRBJ2-1; weak D call: TRBD1 (6 bases). Trimming cost V 3 bases and J 9 bases, with 13 bases left between them. The length of the CDR3 is 13 residues. CDR1 is SGDLS and CDR2 is YYNGEE in the germline V gene. CDR3 DNA sequence: TGTGCCAGCAGCGAGGGGGACGGCGGTGAGCAGTTCTTC. Protein: CASSEGDGGEQFF.

J is TRBJ1-1 and V is TRBV6-5; D is undetermined. CDR1 and CDR2 from the germline V gene are MNHEY and SVGAGI. V gave up 5 bases and J gave up 11 bases, with 15 bases separating them. The CDR3 runs to 12 residues. The CDR3 is CASSEYSSAAFF. The CDR3 DNA follows: TGTGCCAGCAGTGAATACAGTTCGGCGGCTTTCTTT.

V is TRBV7-5 and J is TRBJ2-1; the D segment call TRBD1 is taken from the table without a DNA check. TRBV7-5 is noted as a pseudogene. There are 18 residues in the CDR3. CDR3 DNA sequence: TGTGTCAGAAGCTTAGTAGGAGGGACAGCTAGCTCCTACAATGAGCAGTTCTTC. Its translation is CVRSLVGGTASSYNEQFF.

V usage is TRBV6-1 and J usage is TRBJ2-7; 8 nucleotides align to TRBD1. The CDR3 consists of 14 residues. Trimming took 7 bases from V and 2 from J; bases not matched to a gene: 7. Germline V gene lookup returns CDR1 MNHNS and CDR2 SASEGT. The CDR3 protein is CASNPGQGAYEQYF. The CDR3 DNA follows: TGTGCCAGCAATCCCGGACAGGGTGCCTACGAGCAGTACTTC.

The chain has TRBV5-1 and TRBJ1-1; D is perhaps TRBD1 (6 bases). The germline CDR1 and CDR2 sequences are SGHRS and YFSETQ. The V and J ends lost 4 bases and 3 bases respectively, with 13 bases between them. CDR3 length: 14 residues. Here the CDR3 DNA reads TGCGCCAGCAGCCTAACAGGGAGGGACACTGAAGCTTTCTTT. Translating it yields CASSLTGRDTEAFF.

V gene TRBV5-1 combines with J gene TRBJ2-5; D call uncertain. Between the trimmed V and J ends, which lost 1 base and 1 base, there was a span of 8 bases. The CDR3 consists of 14 residues. Germline CDR1 and CDR2: SGHRS and YFSETQ. This CDR3 reads CASSLKTFQETQYF. CDR3 coding DNA: TGCGCCAGCAGCTTGAAAACTTTCCAAGAGACCCAGTACTTC.

This clone has more than one count but fewer than ten. The V call is TRBV15, the J call TRBJ2-3; 9 bases align to TRBD1. The CDR3 runs to 15 residues. CDR1 and CDR2 (germline): LNHNV, YYDKDF (reference sequence). Trimming at V came to 7 bases and at J to 5 bases, leaving 10 bases not matched to a gene. The CDR3 DNA is TGTGCCACCACCCTACAGGGGGCGCGGGGAGATACGCAGTATTTT. Translation gives CATTLQGARGDTQYF.

The chain is built from TRBV10-3 and TRBJ1-2; 8 bases fit TRBD1. Trimming took 10 bases from V and 4 from J; bases not matched to a gene: 11. This CDR3 comprises 14 residues. The germline CDR1 and CDR2 sequences are ENHRY and SYGVKD. In DNA, the CDR3 is TGTGCCACCCTGCCGCAGGGGGCAGGCTATGGCTACACCTTC. The encoded protein is CATLPQGAGYGYTF.

The chain links TRBV5-1 to TRBJ2-1; TRBD2 matches 11 bases. CDR3 size: 15 residues. Trimming cost V 6 bases and J 6 bases; bases outside gene matches: 8. CDR1 and CDR2 (germline): SGHRS, YFSETQ. The CDR3 reads CASTFGTSGTNEQFF. The DNA for the CDR3 is TGCGCCAGCACCTTCGGGACTAGCGGAACCAATGAGCAGTTCTTC. Supplemented by reference TRBV5-1 and TRBJ2-1, the full variable domain reads KAGVTQTPRYLIKTRGQQVTLSCSPISGHRSVSWYQQTPGQGLQFLFEYFSETQRNKGNFPGRFSGRQFSNSRSEMNVSTLELGDSALYLCASTFGTSGTNEQFFGPGTRLTVL.

This clone occurred a few times. This rearrangement joins TRBV5-1 to TRBJ2-7; D is perhaps TRBD2 (5 bases). Germline V gives CDR1 SGHRS, CDR2 YFSETQ. This CDR3 is built from 14 residues. Trimming took off 7 bases at V and 7 bases at J, with 21 bases between the two ends. As DNA, the CDR3 is TGCGCCAGCTCAGAGCCGGGAAACTTCAGGGAGCAGTACTTC. Amino acid sequence: CASSEPGNFREQYF.